This T cell receptor (beta chain) was recovered during a study of T cells in localized non-small cell lung cancer. A remark on this clone: Its target is not known.

Sequencing used immunoSEQ multiplex PCR; TCRdb keeps in-frame clones, though not all of them. Of about 41,000 clones listed, 83% are singletons. Whole-study findings and limits: Detection in adjacent lung was observed for a median approximately 52 of the top 100 tumor clones.

The sequencing used PBMCs, collected before any cancer treatment. This TCR came from a man aged 40 to 69 with stage II lung adenocarcinoma.

The CDR3 here is CASIRDTHGHEQFF. The CDR3 bases are TGTGCCAGCATTCGGGACACCCACGGACATGAGCAGTTCTTC. The chain combines TRBV6-1 with TRBJ2-1; TRBD1 might be the D (6 bases). Germline V gene lookup returns CDR1 MNHNS and CDR2 SASEGT. This CDR3 is 14 amino acids long. Trimming took 7 bases from V and 8 from J, leaving 18 bases between them.